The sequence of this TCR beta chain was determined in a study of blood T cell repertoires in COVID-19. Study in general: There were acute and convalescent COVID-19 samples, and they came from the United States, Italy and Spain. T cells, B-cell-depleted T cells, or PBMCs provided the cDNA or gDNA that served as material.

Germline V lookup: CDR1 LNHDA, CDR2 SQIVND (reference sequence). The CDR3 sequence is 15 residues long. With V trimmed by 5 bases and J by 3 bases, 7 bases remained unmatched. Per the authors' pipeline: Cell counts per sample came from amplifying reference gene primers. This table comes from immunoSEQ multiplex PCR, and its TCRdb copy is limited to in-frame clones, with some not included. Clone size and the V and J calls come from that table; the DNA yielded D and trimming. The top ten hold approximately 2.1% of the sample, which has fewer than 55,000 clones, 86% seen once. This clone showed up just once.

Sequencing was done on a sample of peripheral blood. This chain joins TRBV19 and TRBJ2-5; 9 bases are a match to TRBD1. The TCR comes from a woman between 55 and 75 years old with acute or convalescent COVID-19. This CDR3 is CASSPWTGVKETQYF. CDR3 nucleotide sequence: TGTGCCAGTAGTCCGTGGACAGGGGTTAAAGAGACCCAGTACTTC.